This T cell receptor (beta chain) appears in the sequencing data of a study of blood T cell repertoires in COVID-19. Study details: Specimens from acute and convalescent COVID-19 originated in the United States, Italy and Spain. PBMCs, B-cell-depleted T cells, or T cells were the source of the cDNA or gDNA that made up the material.

Germline CDR1 is MNHNS and CDR2 is SASEGT. The CDR3 consists of 16 residues. The germline V and J ends were trimmed by 4 bases and 2 bases, with 18 bases remaining between them. As processed by the authors: Estimation of nucleated cell counts relied on the amplification of reference gene primers. The method was immunoSEQ multiplex PCR; TCRdb's version includes in-frame clones alone and lacks a portion of them. Clonal size and the V and J genes are those of that table, whereas D and trimming came from the DNA. The sample consists of 250,000 or so clones, nearly 85% of them appearing once. The rearrangement joins TRBV6-1 to TRBJ2-7, with D possibly matching TRBD1 (6 bases). The receptor was derived from a human donor in a cohort sampled during active COVID-19. Material: peripheral blood. The CDR3 DNA reads TGTGCCAGCAGTGCGACCAGGGGTACCGGAGCCTACGAGCAGTACTTC. Translated, it gives CASSATRGTGAYEQYF.